This T cell receptor (beta chain) was captured by sequencing in a study of cytomegalovirus exposure and HLA in healthy donors. Looking at the study overall: An earlier analysis found some 100 million unique TCR beta sequences from about 190 million T cells. Overall study findings and caveats: Researchers reported from a later analysis that most CMV-associated TCR beta chains appeared HLA-restricted. Another analysis was done later, and it associated approximately 18,000 TCR beta sequences with HLA alleles at 0.05 false discovery rate.

Concerning this clone: What it recognizes is unknown.

Primers included in the PCR were 60 Vbeta and 13 Jbeta primers. Here immunoSEQ multiplex PCR was the method, and the copy in TCRdb shows in-frame clones only, minus some. The sample lists some 190,000 clones; around 80% were seen once. The junction had 11 bases not matched to a gene; V was cut back by 1 base and J by 9 bases. CDR3 length equals 17 residues. Germline V gives CDR1 SGHVS, CDR2 FQNEAQ. The TCR comes from a young man in good health and CMV-seronegative. The sample consisted of PBMCs. The chain recombines TRBV7-8 with TRBJ1-4; 10 bases map to TRBD1. In DNA, the CDR3 is TGTGCCAGCAGCTTAGGAGGTGGGGGACAGGGGTGGCAAAAACTGTTTTTT. It specifies CASSLGGGGQGWQKLFF.